Each of the 25 T cell receptor beta chains below was sequenced from the same sample in a study of blood T cells in healthy people across ages. Sample-barcoded 5' priming and a J-beta primer mix drove a second PCR of roughly 6 to 12 cycles. TCRdb re-analysed the 5' RACE reads in MiXCR, keeping a single row per CDR3 protein. The sample has approximately 800,000 distinct CDR3 sequences, about 56% seen once. Sequencing was carried out using blood. The receptors stem from a man between 35 and 55 years old in good health.

The V call is TRBV20-1, the J call TRBJ2-5; 8 nucleotides agree with TRBD2. With 0 bases clipped from V and 5 bases from J, the junction kept 8 bases outside the gene matches. This CDR3 is 15 amino acids long. The germline V gene encodes CDR1 DFQATT and CDR2 SNEGSKA (reference sequence). CDR3 region: CSARDLRGGTETQYF. As DNA, the CDR3 is TGCAGTGCTAGAGATCTACGGGGGGGCACCGAGACCCAGTACTTC.

This clonotype has a handful of counts. The chain has TRBV27 and TRBJ2-7; D may be TRBD1 or TRBD2 (6 bases each). Looked up from germline, CDR1 is MNHEY and CDR2 is SMNVEV (reference sequence). Trimming stripped 7 bases from V and 5 bases from J, with 21 bases between. The CDR3 totals 15 residues. The CDR3 is CASTDRGWGRNEQYF. The CDR3 DNA reads TGTGCCAGCACCGACCGGGGGTGGGGGCGGAACGAGCAGTACTTC.

This clonotype was detected only a few times. This sequence joins TRBV27 and TRBJ2-7, with D unclear. V was shortened by 0 bases and J by 3 bases, with 9 bases between the two germline ends. The CDR3 has 14 residues. Per the germline V gene, CDR1 is MNHEY and CDR2 is SMNVEV (reference sequence). Here the CDR3 reads CASSLSAALYEQYF. The DNA for the CDR3 is TGTGCCAGCAGTTTATCTGCGGCCCTCTACGAGCAGTACTTC.

The chain joins TRBV4-3 to TRBJ2-1, with unresolved D. Trimming cost V 1 base and J 4 bases, with 8 bases left between them. Germline V gives CDR1 LGHNA, CDR2 YSLEER. CDR3 length: 14 amino acids. The CDR3, as DNA: TGCGCCAGCAGCCAAGCCCCACGGTACAATGAGCAGTTCTTC. Its protein is CASSQAPRYNEQFF.

The genes are TRBV20-1 and TRBJ2-1; 8 bases agree with TRBD2. The CDR3 covers 18 residues. J gave up 1 base and V 4 bases, and 15 bases lay outside the gene matches. CDR1 is DFQATT and CDR2 is SNEGSKA in the germline V gene (reference sequence). The CDR3: CSAKDVSGSGRSYNEQFF. CDR3 bases: TGCAGTGCTAAAGATGTCAGCGGGAGTGGAAGATCCTACAATGAGCAGTTCTTC.

V is TRBV11-3 and J is TRBJ2-1; 10 nucleotides agree with TRBD2. The CDR3 runs 16 residues. The V segment lost 0 bases and the J segment 11 bases; nucleotides outside the gene matches: 10. Germline CDR1 and CDR2: SGHNT and YENEEA. CDR3 protein: CASSLDLTSGMVKQFF. The CDR3, as DNA: TGTGCCAGCAGCTTAGATCTTACTAGCGGGATGGTTAAGCAGTTCTTC.

J is TRBJ2-3 and V is TRBV2; D call uncertain. CDR1 and CDR2 from the germline V gene are SNHLY and FYNNEI. V gave up 4 bases and J gave up 1 base, with 9 bases separating them. The CDR3 is 14 amino acids. The CDR3: CASSGNRGTDTQYF. The CDR3 nucleotides are TGTGCCAGCAGTGGGAACCGGGGCACAGATACGCAGTATTTT.

The rearrangement uses TRBV28 and TRBJ2-7; D may be TRBD1 (7 bases). V lost 3 bases, J lost 0 bases, and 24 bases lay in between. Germline assignment: CDR1 MDHEN and CDR2 SYDVKM. The CDR3 totals 19 residues. The CDR3 is CASSFLYHIAGQSSYEQYF. In DNA form, the CDR3 reads TGTGCCAGCAGTTTTCTTTACCACATCGCGGGACAGAGCTCCTACGAGCAGTACTTC.

This clonotype was seen a few times. This sequence joins TRBV12-3 or TRBV12-4 and TRBJ2-3, with 12 bases aligning to TRBD2. V lost 6 bases, J lost 3 bases, and 7 bases stayed unmatched. The CDR3 sequence is 16 residues long. The CDR3 sequence is CASRPELAGGTDTQYF. The DNA for the CDR3 is TGTGCCAGCAGGCCGGAACTAGCGGGAGGAACAGATACGCAGTATTTT.

V and J are TRBV12-5 and TRBJ2-7; D is possibly TRBD2 (6 bases). CDR3 size: 17 residues. Trimming cost V 6 bases and J 3 bases, with 24 bases left between them. The germline V gene has CDR1 LGHNT and CDR2 FRNRAP. The CDR3 region is CASGPANQHGSGYEQYF. CDR3 bases: TGTGCTAGTGGCCCAGCCAACCAGCACGGGAGTGGCTACGAGCAGTACTTC. The full variable domain, rest sourced from reference TRBV12-5 and TRBJ2-7, is DARVTQTPRHKVTEMGQEVTMRCQPILGHNTVFWYRQTMMQGLELLAYFRNRAPLDDSGMPKDRFSAEMPDATLATLKIQPSEPRDSAVYFCASGPANQHGSGYEQYFGPGTRLTVT.

The CDR3 is CASLEGGGDTQYF. DNA for the CDR3: TGTGCCAGCCTCGAGGGAGGAGGCGATACGCAGTATTTT. This sequence joins TRBV5-6 and TRBJ2-3; D might be TRBD2 (6 bases). Germline lookup yields CDR1 SGHDT and CDR2 YYEEEE. V lost 7 bases, J lost 6 bases, and 15 bases lay in between. The CDR3 has 13 amino acids.

The chain is built from TRBV7-2 and TRBJ1-5; D call uncertain. Germline V gene sequence: CDR1 SGHTA, CDR2 FQGNSA. The CDR3 has 12 residues. V lost 5 bases and J 6 bases, leaving 8 bases between the germline ends. CDR3 sequence reads: CASSHPRQPQHF. The CDR3 nucleotides read TGTGCCAGCAGCCACCCCCGTCAGCCCCAGCATTTT.

The chain combines TRBV6-2 or TRBV6-3 with TRBJ2-4; TRBD2 aligns across 9 bases. This CDR3 region has 13 residues. Germline trimming cut 5 bases from V and 13 bases from J; bases unmatched to any gene: 9. Looked up from germline, CDR1 is MNHEY and CDR2 is SVGEGT. The CDR3 nucleotides are TGTGCCAGCAGTAAGAGCGGGAGGCGTGAGCAGTACTTC. This gives the protein CASSKSGRREQYF.

This clonotype appeared a single time. The J gene is TRBJ2-7, the V gene TRBV29-1; D call uncertain. Matching the DNA end better, TRBJ2-5 makes the J call doubtful. Per germline, CDR1 SQVTM and CDR2 ANQGSEA. The length of the CDR3 is 12 residues. The DNA for the CDR3 is TGCAGCGTTGAATTACAGCAAGAGACCCAGTACTTC. Amino acid sequence: CSVELQQETQYF.

This CDR3 reads CASSYSGYGYTF. The DNA of the CDR3 is TGTGCCAGCAGTTACAGTGGGTATGGCTACACCTTC. The genes are TRBV6-5 and TRBJ1-2, with D hard to call. CDR3 length: 12 residues. Trimming stripped 2 bases from V and 5 bases from J, with 6 bases between. Germline V gene lookup returns CDR1 MNHEY and CDR2 SVGAGI.

V is TRBV7-3 and J is TRBJ2-3; D gene unclear. Germline lookup yields CDR1 SGHTA and CDR2 FQGTGA. Trimming took 2 bases from V and 1 from J, leaving 7 bases between them. The CDR3 totals 14 residues. Written as DNA, the CDR3 is TGTGCCAGCAGCTTAGGGTGGGGCACAGATACGCAGTATTTT. It yields the protein CASSLGWGTDTQYF.

V usage is TRBV7-9 and J usage is TRBJ2-1; no definite D call. This CDR3 has 13 amino acids. V shed 5 bases and J shed 0 bases, with 5 bases lying between them. Germline V gene lookup returns CDR1 SEHNR and CDR2 FQNEAQ (reference sequence). This chain's CDR3 is CASSRPSYNEQFF. The CDR3 DNA follows: TGTGCCAGCAGCAGGCCCTCCTACAATGAGCAGTTCTTC.

The chain links TRBV28 to TRBJ2-1; no clear D gene. The better agreement between TRBJ2-7 and the DNA end casts doubt on the J call. The CDR3 length is 13 residues. In germline, CDR1 is MDHEN, CDR2 SYDVKM. In DNA, the CDR3 is TGTGCCAGCAGTTCTGCTTCCTACAATGAGCAGTACTTC. It codes for CASSSASYNEQYF.

At least ten counts were recorded for this clonotype. The chain combines TRBV14 with TRBJ1-2; 7 positions agree with TRBD1. Germline V gene sequence: CDR1 SGHDN, CDR2 FVKESK. This CDR3 has 14 amino acids. V lost 4 bases and J lost 4; bases outside the gene matches: 6. In DNA, the CDR3 is TGTGCCAGCAGCCCCACCGGGACAGTCTATGGCTACACCTTC. It is translated as CASSPTGTVYGYTF. Drawing the rest from reference TRBV14 and TRBJ1-2, the complete variable domain is EAGVTQFPSHSVIEKGQTVTLRCDPISGHDNLYWYRRVMGKEIKFLLHFVKESKQDESGMPNNRFLAERTGGTYSTLKVQPAELEDSGVYFCASSPTGTVYGYTFGSGTRLTVV.

The V gene is TRBV28, the J gene TRBJ2-5; D is uncertain. The DNA end is more similar to TRBJ2-7, so the J call may be wrong. The V gene's germline CDR1 is MDHEN and CDR2 SYDVKM. CDR3 length: 16 residues. The CDR3 DNA sequence: TGTGCCAGCACTCCTCGTGGGCCCACAAATATCTACGAGCAGTACTTC. The encoded protein is CASTPRGPTNIYEQYF.

This clonotype was counted a few times. V gene TRBV27 combines with J gene TRBJ2-1; 7 bases map to TRBD2. The junction had 5 bases not matched to a gene; V was cut back by 8 bases and J by 7 bases. The length of the CDR3 is 12 residues. In germline, CDR1 is MNHEY, CDR2 SMNVEV (reference sequence). CDR3: CASAGDVNEQFF. CDR3 coding DNA: TGTGCCAGCGCGGGAGATGTGAATGAGCAGTTCTTC.

The chain links TRBV4-3 to TRBJ2-1, with 7 bases identical to TRBD1. Matching the DNA end better, TRBJ2-7 makes the J call doubtful. This CDR3 spans 19 amino acids. Germline V CDR1 and CDR2: LGHNA, YSLEER. The CDR3 region is CASSQDRQGEGVHYNEQYF. Written as DNA, the CDR3 is TGCGCCAGCAGCCAAGATAGGCAGGGGGAAGGGGTACATTACAATGAGCAGTACTTC.

This clonotype was picked up many times. This chain uses TRBV7-3 with TRBJ2-1, with 8 bases lining up with TRBD2. The V segment lost 6 bases and the J segment 4 bases; nucleotides outside the gene matches: 8. The CDR3 totals 15 residues. Per the germline V gene, CDR1 is SGHTA and CDR2 is FQGTGA. The DNA of the CDR3 is TGTGCCAGCAGTTTATTGGCGGGGGGTTACAATGAGCAGTTCTTC. It yields the protein CASSLLAGGYNEQFF.

A few counts support this clonotype. This rearrangement joins TRBV24-1 to TRBJ2-7; 7 bases are shared with TRBD2. Germline CDR1 reads KGHDR; CDR2 reads SFDVKD. The CDR3 runs 14 residues. Unmatched junction bases numbered 3, after V lost 5 bases and J lost 0 bases. The CDR3 DNA reads TGTGCCACCAGTGGCGGGAGAAGCTCCTACGAGCAGTACTTC. Translating it yields CATSGGRSSYEQYF.

V and J are TRBV6-2 or TRBV6-3 and TRBJ2-1; perhaps TRBD1 as D (6 bases). The germline V and J ends were trimmed by 6 bases and 0 bases, with 9 bases remaining between them. Germline V lookup: CDR1 MNHEY, CDR2 SVGEGT. The CDR3 totals 14 residues. The CDR3 spells CASRGQSSYNEQFF. The DNA of the CDR3 is TGTGCCAGCAGGGGACAAAGCTCCTACAATGAGCAGTTCTTC.